The 30 T cell receptor beta chains listed next were all sequenced from one sample in a study of T cells expressing NK-cell markers. Reanalyzing the 5' RACE reads, TCRdb keeps one entry per CDR3 protein, without DNA. The sample yields some 440,000 distinct CDR3 sequences, of which the top ten take up 1.4%. Sequencing used blood T cells: a sorted CD56 or NKG2C T cell subset, CD4+ or CD8+ T cells, or bulk PBMC T cells (not recorded which). The origin of the receptors is a woman aged 45-65 years in good health.

V and J are TRBV20-1 and TRBJ1-1; without DNA, the TCRdb call of TRBD1 cannot be checked. The CDR3 length is 11 residues. The germline CDR1 and CDR2 sequences are DFQATT and SNEGSKA (reference sequence). This CDR3 reads CSASTGTLAFF.

The J gene is TRBJ2-5, the V gene TRBV20-1; TCRdb lists TRBD2, though no DNA is available to test this call. The CDR3 loop spans 14 amino acids. Germline CDR1 DFQATT, CDR2 SNEGSKA (reference sequence). The CDR3 loop is CSAGVSGSGETQYF.

The V and J genes are TRBV6-5 and TRBJ2-7; the TCRdb D gene call, TRBD1, has no DNA to confirm it. The CDR3 length is 14 residues. Germline V gives CDR1 MNHEY, CDR2 SVGAGI. Here the CDR3 reads CASSFTTGDYEQYF.

The chain couples TRBV7-2 to TRBJ2-2. The CDR3 has 13 amino acids. Germline V gene sequence: CDR1 SGHTA, CDR2 FQGNSA. The CDR3 loop is CASSPYVTGELFF.

The V gene is TRBV11-2, the J gene TRBJ2-2; TCRdb calls TRBD2, which cannot be checked without DNA. CDR1 and CDR2 (germline): SGHAT, FQNNGV. The CDR3 length is 15 residues. CDR3 loop: CASSTQGLNTGELFF.

This chain connects TRBV11-2 to TRBJ2-2; with no DNA, the TCRdb D assignment of TRBD1 cannot be verified. Germline V gene sequence: CDR1 SGHAT, CDR2 FQNNGV. The CDR3 has 16 residues. CDR3: CASSFGTGASTGELFF.

The chain has TRBV21-1 and TRBJ2-7. TRBV21-1 is a documented pseudogene. The CDR3 contains 16 residues. The CDR3 region is CASSKRAAKTYYEQYF.

This chain joins TRBV5-6 and TRBJ2-1; TCRdb calls TRBD2, which cannot be checked without DNA. This CDR3 has 14 residues. Germline lookup yields CDR1 SGHDT and CDR2 YYEEEE. CDR3 sequence reads: CAWTSGRGYNEQFF. Supplemented by reference TRBV5-6 and TRBJ2-1, the full variable domain reads DAGVTQSPTHLIKTRGQQVTLRCSPKSGHDTVSWYQQALGQGPQFIFQYYEEEERQRGNFPDRFSGHQFPNYSSELNVNALLLGDSALYLCAWTSGRGYNEQFFGPGTRLTVL.

The chain combines TRBV27 with TRBJ2-7; TCRdb picks TRBD1, but there is no DNA to check that call. CDR3 length equals 19 residues. From germline, CDR1 is MNHEY and CDR2 SMNVEV (reference sequence). CDR3 sequence: CASSLSFASSGSYSYEQYF.

This chain uses TRBV6-6 with TRBJ1-6; TCRdb indicates TRBD1, and absent DNA this call remains unverified. The germline V gene has CDR1 MNHNY and CDR2 SVGAGI (reference sequence). The CDR3 has 17 residues. CDR3 loop: CASSFRIWDRGNSPLHF.

This chain uses TRBV20-1 with TRBJ2-3; TCRdb returns TRBD2, unconfirmable since there is no DNA. Germline CDR1 reads DFQATT; CDR2 reads SNEGSKA (reference sequence). The CDR3 runs 14 residues. CDR3 region: CSASTAGFVDTQYF.

The V gene is TRBV25-1, the J gene TRBJ2-1; TCRdb picks TRBD2, but there is no DNA to check that call. CDR3 length: 17 amino acids. Germline CDR1 is MGHDK and CDR2 is SYGVNS. This chain's CDR3 is CASSGGRARPDDNEQFF.

This chain links TRBV5-1 with TRBJ2-1; the D gene TCRdb calls, TRBD1, cannot be checked with no DNA. The germline V gene has CDR1 SGHRS and CDR2 YFSETQ. This CDR3 has 20 residues. The CDR3 here is CASSPAGMVTGTGLNNEQFF.

This chain's CDR3 is CATSALGGSEQFF. V usage is TRBV24-1 and J usage is TRBJ2-1; TCRdb's D gene call, TRBD1, goes unchecked for lack of DNA. The germline gives CDR1 KGHDR, CDR2 SFDVKD. This CDR3 region has 13 residues.

CDR3: CASSLVGISGDYNEQFF. The chain joins TRBV12-3 or TRBV12-4 to TRBJ2-1; TCRdb's assignment of TRBD2 cannot be checked, as there is no DNA. This CDR3 has 17 residues.

This chain's CDR3 is CASLKRGRTGELFF. The gene calls are TRBV7-8 and TRBJ2-2; TCRdb returns TRBD1, unconfirmable since there is no DNA. Germline values: CDR1 SGHVS, CDR2 FQNEAQ. This CDR3 is 14 amino acids long.

This chain uses TRBV6-5 with TRBJ1-2; absent DNA, TCRdb's TRBD1 call cannot be checked. Germline assignment: CDR1 MNHEY and CDR2 SVGAGI. The CDR3 runs 13 residues. The CDR3 spells CALWDPSNYGYTF.

The chain uses TRBV7-8 and TRBJ1-4. The V gene's germline CDR1 is SGHVS and CDR2 FQNEAQ. CDR3 length equals 16 residues. The CDR3 protein is CASRHRRGRENEKLFF.

V and J are TRBV3-1 and TRBJ2-5; TCRdb's D gene call, TRBD2, goes unchecked for lack of DNA. The germline V gene has CDR1 LGHDT and CDR2 YNNKEL (reference sequence). CDR3 length: 17 residues. The CDR3 sequence is CASSQGKVEGFQETQYF.

The chain combines TRBV6-2 or TRBV6-3 with TRBJ1-3. The germline V gene has CDR1 MNHEY and CDR2 SVGEGT. The CDR3 has 16 amino acids. The CDR3 protein is CASSPSGRQSGNTIYF.

The genes are TRBV6-5 and TRBJ1-1; absent DNA, TCRdb's TRBD1 call cannot be checked. CDR3 length: 16 residues. Germline CDR1 reads MNHEY; CDR2 reads SVGAGI. This chain's CDR3 is CASSYDGQGLNTEAFF.

The CDR3: CASSLGWDRTNNEQFF. This sequence joins TRBV9 and TRBJ2-1; TCRdb's D call, TRBD1, is unchecked because there is no DNA. This CDR3 region has 16 residues. Germline CDR1 reads SGDLS; CDR2 reads YYNGEE.

The CDR3 region is CASLLRAGRTGELFF. V is TRBV28 and J is TRBJ2-2; the TRBD2 assignment by TCRdb is unverifiable without DNA. The CDR3 loop spans 15 amino acids. The germline gives CDR1 MDHEN, CDR2 SYDVKM.

The rearrangement links TRBV20-1 to TRBJ2-5; TCRdb's assignment of TRBD1 cannot be checked, as there is no DNA. The germline V gene encodes CDR1 DFQATT and CDR2 SNEGSKA (reference sequence). The CDR3 has 13 amino acids. CDR3 loop: CSAPIQGGETQYF.

The rearrangement links TRBV9 to TRBJ2-5; absent DNA, TCRdb's TRBD1 call cannot be checked. Germline-derived CDR1 and CDR2 are SGDLS and YYNGEE. This CDR3 region has 15 residues. The CDR3 spells CASSVESRAQETQYF.

V and J are TRBV25-1 and TRBJ1-2. This CDR3 comprises 13 residues. In germline, CDR1 is MGHDK, CDR2 SYGVNS. CDR3 sequence: CAIGDSSNYGYTF.

V and J are TRBV10-3 and TRBJ2-7; TCRdb calls TRBD1, which cannot be checked without DNA. Germline CDR1 is ENHRY and CDR2 is SYGVKD. The CDR3 extends over 12 amino acids. This chain's CDR3 is CASRGASYEQYF.

The gene calls are TRBV12-3 or TRBV12-4 and TRBJ2-5; as DNA is missing, the TRBD1 call by TCRdb cannot be tested. The CDR3 runs 14 residues. The CDR3 region is CASSHRFEWETQYF.

V usage is TRBV27 and J usage is TRBJ1-1; TCRdb indicates TRBD1, and absent DNA this call remains unverified. Germline values: CDR1 MNHEY, CDR2 SMNVEV (reference sequence). The CDR3 runs 15 residues. The CDR3 spells CASSLFARGNTEAFF.

The chain combines TRBV7-9 with TRBJ2-3; the TCRdb call, TRBD1, lacks DNA for checking. Germline V CDR1 and CDR2: SEHNR, FQNEAQ (reference sequence). This CDR3 spans 17 amino acids. The CDR3 region is CASSPGAGGGGTDTQYF.